A single sample gave rise to the 7 T cell receptor beta chains below, sequenced in a study of beta chain features in type 1 diabetes. Study-level results: Significant though moderate, a shortening of TCRB CDR3s appeared in all four CD4+ subsets of Type 1 diabetes patients.

Since all of the isolated RNA was reverse transcribed, expressed TCRB transcripts were what got sequenced. Assay: immunoSEQ multiplex PCR; the TCRdb copy retains only in-frame clones and omits some. The table includes about 650,000 clones, under 15% detected once. These TCRs' antigens remain unknown. Sequenced material: naive CD4+ T cells from blood. The source is a young man with type 1 diabetes.

Note on this clone: At one end, the junction sequence differs from germline, possibly due to a read error. V is TRBV2 and J is TRBJ2-7; no clear D gene. CDR3 length equals 14 residues. Germline V gene lookup returns CDR1 SNHLY and CDR2 FYNNEI. The CDR3 loop is CASREGRSSYEQYF. In DNA form, the CDR3 reads TGTGCCAGCAGGGAAGGACGAAGCTCCTACGAGCAGTACTTC.

This clone was counted only a few times. The chain is built from TRBV7-6 and TRBJ1-1, with 8 bases matching TRBD1. This CDR3 region has 17 residues. The V and J ends lost 5 bases and 4 bases, in that order; junction bases with no gene match: 15. Germline V gives CDR1 SGHVS, CDR2 FNYEAQ. This CDR3 reads CASSPSDRAGRITEAFF. CDR3 bases: TGTGCCAGCAGCCCTTCGGACAGGGCTGGTCGGATCACTGAAGCTTTCTTT.

The V and J genes are TRBV11-3 and TRBJ2-1, with TRBD2 as a possible D gene (6 bases). The V gene lost 0 bases and the J gene lost 6 bases, with 12 bases spanning the gap. Germline values: CDR1 SGHNT, CDR2 YENEEA. This CDR3 spans 15 amino acids. The CDR3 DNA follows: TGTGCCAGCAGCTTAGATATCGGGGGTCCCAATGAGCAGTTCTTC. This sequence encodes CASSLDIGGPNEQFF.

The chain joins TRBV10-3 to TRBJ2-6, with D uncertain. The CDR3 has 18 amino acids. Trimming removed 0 bases from V and 0 bases from J, with 12 bases in between. CDR1 is ENHRY and CDR2 is SYGVKD in the germline V gene. CDR3 in DNA: TGTGCCATCAGTGAGTCGCGAGGACGGATCTCTGGGGCCAACGTCCTGACTTTC. Translating gives CAISESRGRISGANVLTF.

This clone was picked up a small number of times. V and J are TRBV7-6 and TRBJ1-4; 8 bases agree with TRBD1. The CDR3 runs 15 residues. Per the germline V gene, CDR1 is SGHVS and CDR2 is FNYEAQ. After removal of 5 bases from V and 8 bases from J, the junction contained 10 bases not matched to a gene. The CDR3 here is CASSPRQGPQEKLFF. The CDR3 bases are TGTGCCAGCAGCCCAAGACAGGGGCCACAGGAAAAACTGTTTTTT.

There are a few counts of this clone. The chain has TRBV6-5 and TRBJ2-4; 7 bases agree with TRBD1. CDR1 is MNHEY, CDR2 SVGAGI, per germline. CDR3 length: 16 amino acids. The V and J ends lost 0 bases and 5 bases, in that order; junction bases with no gene match: 7. The DNA for the CDR3 is TGTGCCAGCAGTTACTCGATACACAGGGGAGAAAACATTCAGTACTTC. Translating gives CASSYSIHRGENIQYF.

This chain links TRBV6-5 with TRBJ1-2; a weak D match, TRBD1 (6 bases). Germline CDR1 MNHEY, CDR2 SVGAGI. This CDR3 is 13 amino acids long. Trimming left V 6 bases short and J 6 bases short, with 14 bases between. The DNA for the CDR3 is TGTGCCAGCAGGGACAGAGGCTGGGATGGCTACACCTTC. As protein: CASRDRGWDGYTF.